A single TCR beta chain is shown here with its context. What this receptor recognizes is not known. Per-base quality was not reported, and no clone a single base away is much larger than it. TCRdb shows the sequencer as Illumina HiSeq 2500. Quantitative 5'-RACE with molecular barcodes was the method used to prepare the TCR beta libraries. The paper's data handling went like this. A new computational method based on a probabilistic model of VDJ rearrangement was used to identify disease-linked TCR variants. The public reads were run again by TCRdb, first through fastp at Q25 and then through MiXCR, and only productive beta chains were kept. Each CDR3 protein gets just one entry, which takes the most common genes and DNA from the rows behind it. TCRdb assigned the V and J calls; the authors' analysis was not used. Within this sample are about 240,000 distinct CDR3 sequences, with about 24% of them counted one time only. The ten most abundant clones make up 0.5% to 0.65% of the sample.

This record belongs to a study of CD8 T cells in ankylosing spondylitis listed by TCRdb under 2017. The study in broad terms: The study set out to find disease-linked TCR variants by profiling T cell receptor beta repertoires in ankylosing spondylitis patients and healthy donors. The full study cohort comprised about 23 ankylosing spondylitis patients and 85 to 120 healthy donors. Samples of peripheral blood were taken, and for ankylosing spondylitis patients, synovial fluid was collected as well. The paper as a whole reports these results and caveats: The disease-linked clones showed a CD8+ phenotype and occurred at relatively low frequencies in peripheral blood. A TCR beta motif of several highly homologous amino acid variants appeared characteristic of blood from ankylosing spondylitis patients. Significant enrichment of the disease-linked clones was reported in matched synovial fluid samples from ankylosing spondylitis patients. Some motif variants were previously reported in synovial fluid and blood of reactive arthritis patients, suggesting common disease-initiation mechanisms.

The receptor's source is a male donor with ankylosing spondylitis or in good health (not recorded which). The sample consisted of blood, either unsorted or a sorted T cell fraction (not recorded which).

The DNA sequence reads TGTGCCAGCAGTTTGCCTGACAGTTTGGGTTACGAGCAGTACTTC. This codes for CASSLPDSLGYEQYF. The V gene is TRBV6-5 and the J gene is TRBJ2-7; the best D guess is TRBD1, with 5 bases matching. The CDR3 runs 15 residues from the cysteine to the phenylalanine. CDR3 DNA only is kept here, 45 bases in frame from base 1. CDR1 is given as MNHEY and CDR2 as SVGAGI, both from the germline V gene. Deletion took 4 bases off V and 4 bases off J, with a span of 17 bases between the germline ends.